These 26 T cell receptor beta chains came from one sample sequenced in a study of blood T cell repertoires in COVID-19. Method: immunoSEQ multiplex PCR; TCRdb's copy keeps in-frame clones and lacks some. The table lists approximately 32,000 clones, roughly nine tenths of them singletons. The sequenced sample consisted of peripheral blood. Receptors were obtained from a man aged 55 to 70 with acute or convalescent COVID-19.

J is TRBJ2-1 and V is TRBV19; D is uncertain. This CDR3 is 16 amino acids long. From germline, CDR1 is LNHDA and CDR2 SQIVND (reference sequence). Trimming removed 8 bases at V and 1 base at J, with 18 bases between. The CDR3 reads CASSLRVEDSYNEQFF. DNA of the CDR3: TGTGCCAGTTCCCTTCGGGTCGAGGATTCCTACAATGAGCAGTTCTTC.

This clone was recorded a few times. The chain joins TRBV18 to TRBJ1-6; TRBD1 matches at 7 bases. V gave up 3 bases and J gave up 7 bases; unmatched junction bases: 9. The length of the CDR3 is 16 residues. The germline gives CDR1 KGHSH, CDR2 LQKENI. The CDR3: CASSPQWTGGNSPLHF. CDR3 bases: TGTGCCAGCTCACCTCAATGGACAGGCGGCAATTCACCCCTCCACTTT.

The rearrangement links TRBV4-1 to TRBJ2-1; D call uncertain. CDR3 size: 14 residues. In germline, CDR1 is MGHRA, CDR2 YSYEKL. Trimming shortened V by 6 bases and J by 5 bases, and 14 bases separated the two germline ends. The CDR3, as DNA: TGCGCCAGCAGTTTAGTGCCGTCCCACAATGAGCAGTTCTTC. Its translation is CASSLVPSHNEQFF.

J is TRBJ2-1 and V is TRBV6-6, with TRBD1 identical over 7 bases. Unmatched junction bases numbered 4, after V lost 4 bases and J lost 7 bases. This CDR3 spans 13 amino acids. Germline V gene sequence: CDR1 MNHNY, CDR2 SVGAGI (reference sequence). Written as DNA, the CDR3 is TGTGCCAGCAGTTTAGACAGGGTAAATGAGCAGTTCTTC. Its translation: CASSLDRVNEQFF.

This chain uses TRBV5-1 with TRBJ2-3, with TRBD2 identical over 12 bases. The CDR3 is 17 residues long. Germline CDR1 SGHRS, CDR2 YFSETQ. The V gene end was trimmed by 9 bases and the J gene end by 0 bases; junction bases not matched to a gene: 11. Here the CDR3 reads CATRLGLAGSSTDTQYF. The CDR3 DNA sequence: TGCGCCACCAGGCTCGGACTAGCGGGGTCTAGCACAGATACGCAGTATTTT.

V and J are TRBV5-6 and TRBJ2-1; D is unresolved. This CDR3 spans 17 amino acids. Looked up from germline, CDR1 is SGHDT and CDR2 is YYEEEE. Between the trimmed V and J ends, which lost 0 bases and 1 base, there was a span of 14 bases. CDR3 residues: CASSLAGSRLSYNEQFF. For the CDR3, the DNA is TGTGCCAGCAGCTTGGCCGGTAGCCGCCTTTCCTACAATGAGCAGTTCTTC.

The genes are TRBV12-3 or TRBV12-4 and TRBJ1-4; weak D call: TRBD1 (5 bases). V shed 1 base and J shed 10 bases, with 7 bases lying between them. This CDR3 region has 12 residues. CDR3 in amino acids: CASSLVGGKLFF. CDR3 in DNA: TGTGCCAGCAGTTTAGTGGGGGGAAAACTGTTTTTT.

The rearrangement uses TRBV18 and TRBJ2-7, with a tentative D call TRBD2 (5 bases). With 1 base removed from V and 3 bases from J, the gap between germline ends came to 10 bases. This CDR3 has 14 residues. Germline V gene lookup returns CDR1 KGHSH and CDR2 LQKENI. The CDR3 nucleotides are TGTGCCAGCTCACCACGCGAAGAGGGCTACGAGCAGTACTTC. This gives the protein CASSPREEGYEQYF. Drawing the rest from reference TRBV18 and TRBJ2-7, the complete variable domain is NAGVMQNPRHLVRRRGQEARLRCSPMKGHSHVYWYRQLPEEGLKFMVYLQKENIIDESGMPKERFSAEFPKEGPSILRIQQVVRGDSAAYFCASSPREEGYEQYFGPGTRLTVT.

This rearrangement joins TRBV24-1 to TRBJ1-2; D may be TRBD1 (6 bases). This CDR3 has 13 residues. V gave up 7 bases and J gave up 3 bases, with 11 bases separating them. The germline V gene encodes CDR1 KGHDR and CDR2 SFDVKD. CDR3 sequence: CATSGQSYYGYTF. CDR3 nucleotide sequence: TGTGCCACCAGCGGACAGAGCTACTATGGCTACACCTTC.

The chain has TRBV19 and TRBJ1-6, with 9 positions matching TRBD1. V dropped 6 bases and J dropped 7; count of bases not matched to a gene: 7. CDR1 is LNHDA, CDR2 SQIVND, per germline (reference sequence). This CDR3 comprises 15 residues. In DNA form, the CDR3 reads TGTGCCAGTAGGGCCGGACAGGGGTGGAATTCACCCCTCCACTTT. It encodes CASRAGQGWNSPLHF.

In DNA form, the CDR3 reads TGTGCCAGCAGCCAAGATGTCGTTCGTGAAGCTTTCTTT. Translated, it gives CASSQDVVREAFF. The chain couples TRBV4-2 to TRBJ1-1; unclear D gene. The CDR3 runs to 13 residues. Germline CDR1 LGHNA, CDR2 YNFKEQ. Deletions cut 0 bases from V and 7 bases from J, with 9 bases between.

The rearrangement joins TRBV7-3 to TRBJ2-5; D is perhaps TRBD1 (6 bases). This CDR3 spans 14 amino acids. The V gene lost 5 bases and the J gene lost 4 bases, with 14 bases spanning the gap. The germline gives CDR1 SGHTA, CDR2 FQGTGA. CDR3 loop: CASSPTRGGETQYF. DNA of the CDR3: TGTGCCAGCAGCCCAACCAGGGGCGGAGAGACCCAGTACTTC.

The chain links TRBV18 to TRBJ2-7; D gene unclear. Looked up from germline, CDR1 is KGHSH and CDR2 is LQKENI. The CDR3 runs to 13 residues. Deletions cut 3 bases from V and 6 bases from J, with 12 bases between. This chain's CDR3 is CASSPMAVGEQYV. In DNA, the CDR3 is TGTGCCAGCTCACCGATGGCGGTTGGCGAGCAGTACGTC.

V usage is TRBV9 and J usage is TRBJ1-6; 9 bases fit TRBD1. The germline gives CDR1 SGDLS, CDR2 YYNGEE. The CDR3 is 15 amino acids. J lost 14 bases, V lost 3 bases, and 12 bases had no gene match. The CDR3, as DNA: TGTGCCAGCAGCGGTCCGGGACAGGGACCCCTGACCCTCCACTTT. Its translation is CASSGPGQGPLTLHF. Using reference TRBV9 and TRBJ1-6 for the parts outside the CDR3, the full variable domain is DSGVTQTPKHLITATGQRVTLRCSPRSGDLSVYWYQQSLDQGLQFLIQYYNGEERAKGNILERFSAQQFPDLHSELNLSSLELGDSALYFCASSGPGQGPLTLHFGNGTRLTVT.

The gene calls are TRBV7-9 and TRBJ2-1; D perhaps matches TRBD2 (6 bases). V lost 5 bases and J 0 bases, leaving 23 bases between the germline ends. Germline assignment: CDR1 SEHNR and CDR2 FQNEAQ (reference sequence). This CDR3 is built from 19 residues. The CDR3 nucleotides are TGTGCCAGCAGCCCCAGAGGACTCCGGGACTTAAGCTCCTACAATGAGCAGTTCTTC. Its translation: CASSPRGLRDLSSYNEQFF. The entire variable domain, with the rest obtained from reference TRBV7-9 and TRBJ2-1, is as follows: DTGVSQNPRHKITKRGQNVTFRCDPISEHNRLYWYRQTLGQGPEFLTYFQNEAQLEKSRLLSDRFSAERPKGSFSTLEIQRTEQGDSAMYLCASSPRGLRDLSSYNEQFFGPGTRLTVL.

The gene calls are TRBV7-8 and TRBJ2-1; 12 nucleotides match TRBD2. The germline gives CDR1 SGHVS, CDR2 FQNEAQ. This CDR3 comprises 19 residues. With V trimmed by 3 bases and J by 5 bases, 14 bases remained unmatched. CDR3: CASSFRLAGGPRAHNEQFF. CDR3 nucleotide sequence: TGTGCCAGCAGCTTTCGGCTAGCGGGAGGGCCCCGGGCTCACAATGAGCAGTTCTTC.

The V gene is TRBV14, the J gene TRBJ2-5; tentative D call: TRBD1 (5 bases). Germline V gene data show CDR1 as SGHDN and CDR2 as FVKESK. Trimming removed 0 bases from V and 5 bases from J, with 16 bases in between. The CDR3 has 16 amino acids. The CDR3 coding sequence is TGTGCCAGCAGCCAAGATCCCTCAGGGTATGGGGAGACCCAGTACTTC. Its protein is CASSQDPSGYGETQYF.

V and J are TRBV10-3 and TRBJ1-1; tentatively, D is TRBD1 (5 bases). There are 16 residues in the CDR3. Germline values: CDR1 ENHRY, CDR2 SYGVKD. V shed 6 bases and J shed 3 bases, with 20 bases lying between them. The CDR3 protein is CAISPTMGGIDTEAFF. The CDR3 DNA reads TGTGCCATCAGCCCAACAATGGGGGGGATCGACACTGAAGCTTTCTTT.

This clone was seen only once. The chain carries TRBV11-2 and TRBJ2-2; the match to TRBD1 covers 9 bases. From germline, CDR1 is SGHAT and CDR2 FQNNGV. The CDR3 runs to 19 residues. Trimming at V came to 5 bases and at J to 2 bases, leaving 15 bases not matched to a gene. DNA for the CDR3: TGTGCCAGCAGCCCCAGGACAGGGGCCCTTTACCTAAACACCGGGGAGCTGTTTTTT. It codes for CASSPRTGALYLNTGELFF.

The chain has TRBV10-3 and TRBJ2-5; TRBD1 aligns across 8 bases. Germline loops: CDR1 ENHRY, CDR2 SYGVKD. V gave up 6 bases and J gave up 3 bases; unmatched junction bases: 9. The CDR3 spans 15 residues. CDR3 residues: CAISNLQGGEETQYF. CDR3 bases: TGTGCCATCAGCAACCTACAGGGGGGTGAAGAGACCCAGTACTTC.

The chain employs TRBV30 and TRBJ2-7, with 9 positions matching TRBD1. The V gene end was trimmed by 4 bases and the J gene end by 3 bases; junction bases not matched to a gene: 7. The CDR3 loop spans 14 amino acids. Germline values: CDR1 GTSNPN, CDR2 SVGIG (reference sequence). The CDR3 is CAWKDRGSHYEQYV. CDR3 sequence (DNA): TGTGCCTGGAAGGACAGGGGCTCCCACTACGAGCAGTACGTC.

The V and J genes are TRBV19 and TRBJ1-2, with a weak D call TRBD1 (6 bases). The CDR3 contains 14 residues. Germline loops: CDR1 LNHDA, CDR2 SQIVND (reference sequence). Trimming left V 3 bases short and J 4 bases short, with 12 bases between. CDR3 nucleotide sequence: TGTGCCAGTAGTATTAGGCAGGGGACCTATGGCTACACCTTC. It codes for CASSIRQGTYGYTF.

The chain carries TRBV6-6 and TRBJ1-3; D is unresolved. Germline CDR1 is MNHNY and CDR2 is SVGAGI (reference sequence). V gave up 0 bases and J gave up 1 base, with 7 bases separating them. The CDR3 consists of 15 residues. The CDR3 loop is CASSYSAGSGNTIYF. The CDR3 region has the DNA TGTGCCAGCAGTTACTCGGCGGGGTCTGGAAACACCATATATTTT.

As DNA, the CDR3 is TGTGCCAGCAGTGAAGAGATAGCCAGGGGCGGCTACGAGCAGTACGTC. Its protein is CASSEEIARGGYEQYV. The chain recombines TRBV2 with TRBJ2-7, with D possibly matching TRBD1 (6 bases). The V end was cut by 1 base, the J end by 3 bases, with 16 bases between. The CDR3 sequence is 16 residues long. In germline, CDR1 is SNHLY, CDR2 FYNNEI.

V is TRBV6-6 and J is TRBJ2-7; 8 bases map to TRBD1. The germline V gene encodes CDR1 MNHNY and CDR2 SVGAGI (reference sequence). The V segment lost 7 bases and the J segment 3 bases; nucleotides outside the gene matches: 8. CDR3 length: 14 residues. In DNA, the CDR3 is TGTGCCAGCATGATCGGACAGGGACACTACGAGCAGTACTTC. Amino acids: CASMIGQGHYEQYF.

The chain employs TRBV5-1 and TRBJ1-1, with 8 bases fitting TRBD1. CDR1 and CDR2 from the germline V gene are SGHRS and YFSETQ. V lost 4 bases, J lost 1 base, and 3 bases stayed unmatched. There are 14 residues in the CDR3. This CDR3 is CASSVQGGNTEAFF. The CDR3 DNA is TGCGCCAGCAGCGTACAGGGGGGGAACACTGAAGCTTTCTTT.